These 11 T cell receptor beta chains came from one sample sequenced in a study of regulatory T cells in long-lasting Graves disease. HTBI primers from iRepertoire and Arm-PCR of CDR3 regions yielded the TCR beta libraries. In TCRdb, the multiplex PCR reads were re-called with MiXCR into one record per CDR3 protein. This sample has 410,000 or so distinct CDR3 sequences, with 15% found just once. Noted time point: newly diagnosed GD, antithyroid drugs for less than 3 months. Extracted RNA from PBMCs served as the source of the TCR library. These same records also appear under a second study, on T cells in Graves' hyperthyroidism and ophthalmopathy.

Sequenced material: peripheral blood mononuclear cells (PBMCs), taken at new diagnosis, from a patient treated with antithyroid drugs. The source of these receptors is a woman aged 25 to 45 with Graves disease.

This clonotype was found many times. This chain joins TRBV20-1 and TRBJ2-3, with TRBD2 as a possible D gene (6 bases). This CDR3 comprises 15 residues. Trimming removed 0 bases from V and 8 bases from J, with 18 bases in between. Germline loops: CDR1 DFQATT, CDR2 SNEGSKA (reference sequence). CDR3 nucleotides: TGCAGTGCTAGAGATTTGTGGATGGTTAGCGGTACGCAGTATTTT. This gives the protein CSARDLWMVSGTQYF.

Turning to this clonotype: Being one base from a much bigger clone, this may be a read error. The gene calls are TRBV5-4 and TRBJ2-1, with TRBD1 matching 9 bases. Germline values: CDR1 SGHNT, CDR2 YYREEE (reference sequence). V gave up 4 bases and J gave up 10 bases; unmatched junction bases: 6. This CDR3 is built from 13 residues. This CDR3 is CASSRDRAYEQFF. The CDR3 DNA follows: TGTGCCAGCAGCAGGGACAGGGCCTACGAGCAGTTCTTC. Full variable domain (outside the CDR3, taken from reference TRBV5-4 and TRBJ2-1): ETGVTQSPTHLIKTRGQQVTLRCSSQSGHNTVSWYQQALGQGPQFIFQYYREEENGRGNFPPRFSGLQFPNYSSELNVNALELDDSALYLCASSRDRAYEQFFGPGTRLTVL.

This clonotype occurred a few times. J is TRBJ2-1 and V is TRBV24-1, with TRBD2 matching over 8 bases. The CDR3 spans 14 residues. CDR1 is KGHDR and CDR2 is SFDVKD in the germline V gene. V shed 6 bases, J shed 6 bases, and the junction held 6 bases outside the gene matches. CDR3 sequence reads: CATSYSGTSNEQFF. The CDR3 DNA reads TGTGCCACCAGTTATTCCGGGACTAGCAATGAGCAGTTCTTC.

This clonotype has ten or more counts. Written as DNA, the CDR3 is TGTGCCACCAGTGATCCCTTACTAGCGAGAGTGCAGTTCTTC. This gives the protein CATSDPLLARVQFF. This chain links TRBV24-1 with TRBJ2-1, with 7 bases aligning to TRBD2. Germline CDR1 is KGHDR and CDR2 is SFDVKD. The V segment lost 3 bases and the J segment 12 bases; nucleotides outside the gene matches: 10. The CDR3 consists of 14 residues.

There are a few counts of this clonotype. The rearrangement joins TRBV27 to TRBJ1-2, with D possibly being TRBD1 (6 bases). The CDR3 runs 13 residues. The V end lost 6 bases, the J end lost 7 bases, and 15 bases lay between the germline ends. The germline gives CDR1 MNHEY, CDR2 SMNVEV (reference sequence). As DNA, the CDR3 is TGTGCCAGCAGCAGCGGCGGGGGGCTTGGCTACACCTTC. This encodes CASSSGGGLGYTF.

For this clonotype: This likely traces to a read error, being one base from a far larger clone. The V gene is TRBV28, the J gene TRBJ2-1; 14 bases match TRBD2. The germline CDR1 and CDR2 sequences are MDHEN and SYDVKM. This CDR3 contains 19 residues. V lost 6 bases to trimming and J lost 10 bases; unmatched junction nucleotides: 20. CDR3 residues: CASSGYTGTSGRSPYEQFF. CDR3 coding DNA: TGTGCCAGCAGCGGGTACACGGGGACTAGCGGGAGAAGTCCCTACGAGCAGTTCTTC.

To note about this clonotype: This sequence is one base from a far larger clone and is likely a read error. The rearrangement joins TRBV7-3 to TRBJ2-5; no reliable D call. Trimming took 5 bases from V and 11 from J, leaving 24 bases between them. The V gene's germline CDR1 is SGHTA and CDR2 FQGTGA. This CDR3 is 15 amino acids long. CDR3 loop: CASSPTFHPYNEQYF. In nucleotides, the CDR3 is TGTGCCAGCAGCCCTACATTCCATCCCTACAATGAGCAGTACTTC.

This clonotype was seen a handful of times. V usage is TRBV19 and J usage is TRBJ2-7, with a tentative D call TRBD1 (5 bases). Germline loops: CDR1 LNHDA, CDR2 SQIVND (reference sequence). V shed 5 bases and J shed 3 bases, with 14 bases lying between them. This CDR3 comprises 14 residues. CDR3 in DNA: TGTGCCAGTAGTGTTGGCCAGGGCGGCTACGAGCAGTACTTC. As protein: CASSVGQGGYEQYF. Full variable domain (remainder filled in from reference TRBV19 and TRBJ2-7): DGGITQSPKYLFRKEGQNVTLSCEQNLNHDAMYWYRQDPGQGLRLIYYSQIVNDFQKGDIAEGYSVSREKKESFPLTVTSAQKNPTAFYLCASSVGQGGYEQYFGPGTRLTVT.

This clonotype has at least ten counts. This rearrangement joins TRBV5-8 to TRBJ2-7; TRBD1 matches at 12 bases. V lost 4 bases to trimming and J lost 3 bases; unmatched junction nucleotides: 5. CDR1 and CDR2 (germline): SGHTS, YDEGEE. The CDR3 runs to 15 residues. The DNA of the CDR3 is TGTGCCAGCAGCCCCGGGACAGGGGGCGTCTACGAGCAGTACTTC. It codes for CASSPGTGGVYEQYF. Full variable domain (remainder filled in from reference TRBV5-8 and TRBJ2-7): EAGVTQSPTHLIKTRGQQATLRCSPISGHTSVYWYQQALGLGLQFLLWYDEGEERNRGNFPPRFSGRQFPNYSSELNVNALELEDSALYLCASSPGTGGVYEQYFGPGTRLTVT.

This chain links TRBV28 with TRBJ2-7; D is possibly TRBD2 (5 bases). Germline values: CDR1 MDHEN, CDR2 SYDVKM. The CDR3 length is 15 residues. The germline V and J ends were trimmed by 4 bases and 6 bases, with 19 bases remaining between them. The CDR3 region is CASSSGRLGMREQYF. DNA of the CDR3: TGTGCCAGCAGTTCCGGACGCCTCGGGATGCGCGAGCAGTACTTC.

CDR3 DNA sequence: TGTGCCAGCAGTTTGAGGGGAACTAAGAATTCACCCCTCCACTTT. Protein product: CASSLRGTKNSPLHF. This chain connects TRBV12-3 or TRBV12-4 to TRBJ1-6; D is perhaps TRBD1 (5 bases). The ends were cut back, 3 bases at V and 7 bases at J, with 13 bases in the middle. The CDR3 length is 15 residues.